This is a list of T cell receptor beta chains from one sample in a study of blood T cell repertoires in COVID-19. Measured with immunoSEQ multiplex PCR; TCRdb has only the in-frame clones, and not every one. Of some 400,000 clones in the sample, 81% were seen once. Sequenced material: peripheral blood. These receptors came from a human donor with acute or convalescent COVID-19. The donor label of this sample is uncertain. Each CDR3 is given with its conserved first and last residue. A D gene is named only where the DNA matches it firmly. Not every row has a clone size; where given, it reads once, few, many or a size class.

J	D	V	size	DNA	CDR3
TRBJ2-3	TRBD2	TRBV7-2	.	TGTGCCAGCAGCCCGCAGCGGGGGGGCCTAGGCACAGATACGCAGTATTTT	CASSPQRGGLGTDTQYF
TRBJ1-2	.	TRBV5-5	.	TGTGCCAGCAGCCCCGGTGATAACTATGGCTACACCTTC	CASSPGDNYGYTF
TRBJ1-2	TRBD1	TRBV3-1/TRBV3-2	.	TGTGCCAGCAGCCAAGGAAGTAAGGGGGCGGGTGGCTACACCTTC	CASSQGSKGAGGYTF
TRBJ2-7	TRBD2	TRBV15	once	TGTGCCACCAGCAAAACAACCGGGACTAGCGGGACGAGAGGCTACGAGCAGTACTTC	CATSKTTGTSGTRGYEQYF
TRBJ2-5	TRBD2	TRBV4-2	.	TGTGCCAGCAGCCCTCGGGGGGGGCAAGAGACCCAGTACTTC	CASSPRGGQETQYF
TRBJ1-5	.	TRBV7-8	.	TGTGCCAGCAGCTTAGACTACCGGGGGCCCCAGCATTTT	CASSLDYRGPQHF
TRBJ1-1	.	TRBV30	.	TGTGCCTGGAGTGTACGACTAGGCCGGTTAGGGAACACTGAAGCTTTCTTT	CAWSVRLGRLGNTEAFF
TRBJ2-1	.	TRBV9	.	TGTGCCAGCAGCTCCCAAACCGCACCCAGCTCCTACAATGAGCAGTTCTTC	CASSSQTAPSSYNEQFF
TRBJ1-1	.	TRBV19	few	TGTGCCAGTAGTATAGGTATAGGTACAGTTAAAGCTTTCTTT	CASSIGIGTVKAFF
TRBJ1-5	.	TRBV2	few	TGTGCCAGCAGTGAGCGACATTTGGACAATCAGCCCCAGCATTTT	CASSERHLDNQPQHF
TRBJ1-5	.	TRBV19	.	TGTGCCAGTAGTATAGATCTTCGCAGGGGCAATCAGCCCCAGCATTTT	CASSIDLRRGNQPQHF
TRBJ2-5	TRBD2	TRBV30	.	TGTGCCTGGAGTGTACCTGGACTAGCGGACCCCTCAGAGACCCAGTACTTC	CAWSVPGLADPSETQYF
TRBJ2-7	.	TRBV7-9	.	TGTGCCAGCAGCATATCAGCGGAGTTGGACGAGCAGTACTTC	CASSISAELDEQYF
TRBJ2-5	TRBD1	TRBV3-1/TRBV3-2	.	TGTGCCAGCAGCCCCACCGGACAGGGCAAGACCCAGTACTTC	CASSPTGQGKTQYF
TRBJ1-2	TRBD1	TRBV5-1	.	TGCGCCAGCAGCCCAACGGACAGGAGATTGCACACCTTC	CASSPTDRRLHTF
TRBJ1-1	.	TRBV6-5	.	TGTGCCAGCAATACAGGGTGGGCTGAAGCTTTCTTT	CASNTGWAEAFF
TRBJ1-2	.	TRBV3-1/TRBV3-2	.	TGTGCCAGCAGCCCACGGGGGTCGGACAACTATGGCTACACCTTC	CASSPRGSDNYGYTF
TRBJ1-6	.	TRBV11-2	.	TGTGCCAGCAGCTTCGGTTTCTATAATTCACCCCTCCACTTT	CASSFGFYNSPLHF
TRBJ1-2	.	TRBV20-1	.	TGCAGTGCTACTTCGGGGGTTGGCTACACCTTC	CSATSGVGYTF
TRBJ2-5	.	TRBV5-1	.	TGCGCCAGCAGCTCTCAGATTCAAGAGACCCAGTACTTC	CASSSQIQETQYF
TRBJ2-7	TRBD2	TRBV28	.	TGTGCCAGCAGTTTAAGCGGGAGAATGGGCTACGAGCAGTACTTC	CASSLSGRMGYEQYF
TRBJ1-5	TRBD1	TRBV10-3	.	TGTGCCATCAGCTCGGGACAGATCAATCAGCCCCAGCATTTT	CAISSGQINQPQHF
TRBJ1-4	.	TRBV2	.	TGTGCCAGCACATCAGTGGCTAATGAAAAACTGTTTTTT	CASTSVANEKLFF
TRBJ1-5	.	TRBV28	.	TGTGCCAGCAGCCTTGGGCAGGGGAGGGTTCCCCAGCATTTT	CASSLGQGRVPQHF
TRBJ2-7	TRBD2	TRBV6-5	.	TGTGCCAGCAGTTACTCTGCACTAGCGGGTACCTACGAGCAGTACTTC	CASSYSALAGTYEQYF
TRBJ2-7	TRBD1	TRBV18	few	TGTGCCAGCTCACCACTAGGGACAGGGGGCTTGGGGGAGCAGTACTTC	CASSPLGTGGLGEQYF
TRBJ1-4	.	TRBV27	.	TGTGCCAGCAGCCCACAGGGAGCGGTCGGGGAAAAACTGTTTTTT	CASSPQGAVGEKLFF
TRBJ1-2	.	TRBV28	.	TGTGCCAGCAGTTTCAACCCGGGAAGAGTACGAGGCTACACCTTC	CASSFNPGRVRGYTF
TRBJ2-1	TRBD1	TRBV29-1	.	TGCAGCGTTGAAGGGGGACTCGGACAGGGTGGGGAGCAGTTCTTC	CSVEGGLGQGGEQFF
TRBJ1-5	.	TRBV2	few	TGTGCCAGCAGTGGAGGCAAGAATCAGCCCCAGCATTTT	CASSGGKNQPQHF
TRBJ2-3	TRBD2	TRBV27	few	TGTGCCAGCAGTTGGGACGGGGGGGCCGTCAGCACAGATACGCAGTATTTT	CASSWDGGAVSTDTQYF
TRBJ1-4	.	TRBV5-6	.	TGTGCCAGCACTAGGGGCCTGACAGCGAATGAAAAACTGTTTTTT	CASTRGLTANEKLFF
TRBJ1-2	.	TRBV27	.	TGTGCCAGCAGTCCGACCTCAGGGGTTGGCTACACCTTC	CASSPTSGVGYTF
TRBJ2-5	.	TRBV11-1	.	TGTGCCAGCACCGTCTCCCCTCAGGGAACAGAGACCCAGTACTTC	CASTVSPQGTETQYF
TRBJ1-2	.	TRBV6-5	.	TGTGCCAGCAAGCTGGCGACAGCTCTTCTTTATGGCTACACCTTC	CASKLATALLYGYTF
TRBJ2-2	TRBD1	TRBV5-4	.	TGTGCCAGCAGTCGGACAGGGGGAGCCTTTAACACCGGGGAGCTGTTTTTT	CASSRTGGAFNTGELFF
TRBJ2-1	TRBD2	TRBV6-2/TRBV6-3	.	TGTGCCAGCAGTTTTTTGACTAGCGGGGTACATGAGCAGTTCTTC	CASSFLTSGVHEQFF
TRBJ2-5	.	TRBV28	.	TGTGCCAGCAGTTTAACAGGGAGTAACTATCAAGAGACCCAGTACTTC	CASSLTGSNYQETQYF
TRBJ1-2	TRBD1	TRBV5-1	.	TGCGCCAGCAGCTCCGGACAGGGGAGTGGCTACACCTTC	CASSSGQGSGYTF
TRBJ2-2	.	TRBV18	.	TGTGCCAGCTCACCGTCCTACACCGGGGAGCTGTTTTTT	CASSPSYTGELFF
TRBJ1-2	.	TRBV7-9	.	TGTGCCAGCAGCTCTTTAGGCGGGAACTATGGCTACACCTTC	CASSSLGGNYGYTF
TRBJ1-6	TRBD1	TRBV6-5	.	TGTGCCAGCAGTCAGGACAGGGTTTCACCCCTCCACTTT	CASSQDRVSPLHF
TRBJ1-5	TRBD1	TRBV18	.	TGTGCCAGCTCACCCGGACAGGCTAGCAATCAGCCCCAGCATTTT	CASSPGQASNQPQHF
TRBJ2-7	.	TRBV15	.	TGTGCCACCAGCAGAGGCCCTGACTACCCCCCTGACGAGCAGTACTTC	CATSRGPDYPPDEQYF
TRBJ2-3	.	TRBV6-6	.	TGTGCCAGCAGGACAGGACACACAGATACGCAGTATTTT	CASRTGHTDTQYF
TRBJ1-6	TRBD1	TRBV2	.	TGTGCCAGCTCGCTACAGGGGGCAGATAATTCACCCCTCCACTTT	CASSLQGADNSPLHF
TRBJ1-2	.	TRBV30	.	TGTGCCGGCCACCGCAGGGGATACTATGGCTACACCTTC	CAGHRRGYYGYTF
TRBJ1-2	TRBD1	TRBV5-6	.	TGTGCCAGCAGCTATTGGGGACAGGGGAACTATGGCTACACCTTC	CASSYWGQGNYGYTF
TRBJ1-1	.	TRBV5-1	.	TGCGCCAGCAGCCAACAACCCGGGATCAAAGCTTTCTTT	CASSQQPGIKAFF
TRBJ1-5	.	TRBV5-6	few	TGTGCCAGCAGTCGCGGGGGGGGAAACCAGCCCCAGCATTTT	CASSRGGGNQPQHF
TRBJ2-1	.	TRBV4-1	.	TGCGCCAGCAGCCAATCTTTTGCGGGGGCCTACTACAATGAGCAGTTCTTC	CASSQSFAGAYYNEQFF
TRBJ1-4	.	TRBV28	.	TGTGCCAGCAGTTTATCTCAGTTAACTAATGAAAAACTGTTTTTT	CASSLSQLTNEKLFF
TRBJ1-1	TRBD1	TRBV19	once	TGTGCCAGTAGTACCCTAGGACAGGGTTCCACTGAAGCTTTCTTT	CASSTLGQGSTEAFF
TRBJ2-5	TRBD2	TRBV5-1	.	TGCGCCAGCAGCTTGGGACTAGCGGGAGGGAGTATGGAGACCCAGTACTTC	CASSLGLAGGSMETQYF